Below are 10 T cell receptor beta chains sequenced from a single sample in a study of CD4+ T cells in melanoma. Here immunoSEQ multiplex PCR was the method, and the copy in TCRdb shows in-frame clones only, minus some. This sample yields about 21,000 clones, of which around 79% are seen a single time; roughly 4% belongs to the top ten. The sample was cells from a culture (not recorded whether cultured in vitro). The receptors come from a human donor with melanoma.

This clone is a singleton in its sample. The V call is TRBV11-3, the J call TRBJ2-4; perhaps TRBD1 as D (6 bases). The V gene's germline CDR1 is SGHNT and CDR2 YENEEA. The V end lost 4 bases, the J end lost 3 bases, and 10 bases lay between the germline ends. There are 14 residues in the CDR3. The CDR3 coding sequence is TGTGCCAGCAGCTCTCAGGGGTTCAAAAACATTCAGTACTTC. The encoded protein is CASSSQGFKNIQYF.

The CDR3 reads CASSQVPKETGAKGTGIQPQHF. CDR3 nucleotide sequence: TGCGCCAGCAGCCAAGTCCCGAAGGAGACGGGTGCAAAAGGGACGGGTATTCAGCCCCAGCATTTT. The gene calls are TRBV4-1 and TRBJ1-5, with D tentatively TRBD1 (5 bases). In germline, CDR1 is MGHRA, CDR2 YSYEKL. V lost 1 base, J lost 6 bases, and 34 bases lay in between. This CDR3 is 22 amino acids long.

This clone was counted between two and nine times. The chain carries TRBV11-2 and TRBJ2-4; 7 bases line up with TRBD2. The CDR3 is 14 residues long. Germline V gene lookup returns CDR1 SGHAT and CDR2 FQNNGV. J lost 6 bases, V lost 5 bases, and 7 bases had no gene match. CDR3 sequence: CASSSTRGTNIQYF. In nucleotides, the CDR3 is TGTGCCAGCAGCAGTACGCGGGGGACAAACATTCAGTACTTC.

The chain joins TRBV7-9 to TRBJ1-2; 7 bases are shared with TRBD1. V trimming: 5 bases; J trimming: 6 bases; junction bases outside the gene matches: 9. This CDR3 region has 14 residues. Germline lookup yields CDR1 SEHNR and CDR2 FQNEAQ (reference sequence). The CDR3, as DNA: TGTGCCAGCAGCGCTCTACAGGGGACCCATGGCTACACCTTC. This gives the protein CASSALQGTHGYTF.

The genes are TRBV11-3 and TRBJ2-1; D gene unclear. The germline CDR1 and CDR2 sequences are SGHNT and YENEEA. The CDR3 length is 12 residues. V lost 3 bases to trimming and J lost 10 bases, with 10 bases between them. The DNA for the CDR3 is TGTGCCAGCAGCTTCGGCGGAAGGGAGCAGTTCTTC. Translation gives CASSFGGREQFF.

As concerns this clone: An end of the junction differs from the germline gene, which may be a read error. The genes are TRBV7-7 and TRBJ2-1; TRBD1 matches 10 bases. The CDR3 is made up of 15 amino acids. Germline-derived CDR1 and CDR2 are SSHAT and FNYEAQ (reference sequence). CDR3 nucleotide sequence: TGTGCTAGCAGCCGAGGGACAGGGGACTACAATGAGCAGTTCTTC. This codes for CASSRGTGDYNEQFF.

J is TRBJ2-7 and V is TRBV7-2, with TRBD2 as a possible D gene (6 bases). V dropped 2 bases and J dropped 4 bases, with 15 bases sitting between them. Germline assignment: CDR1 SGHTA and CDR2 FQGNSA. The CDR3 loop spans 15 amino acids. For the CDR3, the DNA is TGTGCCAGCAGCTTATCGCATGGAGGGAGGTACGAGCAGTACTTC. Encoded protein: CASSLSHGGRYEQYF. The variable domain in full, completed from reference TRBV7-2 and TRBJ2-7, reads GAGVSQSPSNKVTEKGKDVELRCDPISGHTALYWYRQSLGQGLEFLIYFQGNSAPDKSGLPSDRFSAERTGGSVSTLTIQRTQQEDSAVYLCASSLSHGGRYEQYFGPGTRLTVT.

The chain combines TRBV30 with TRBJ2-7; 8 positions agree with TRBD1. CDR1 is GTSNPN and CDR2 is SVGIG in the germline V gene (reference sequence). V lost 4 bases, J lost 3 bases, and 17 bases stayed unmatched. The CDR3 is 17 residues long. The CDR3 spells CAWTRGKQGGKGYEQYF. DNA for the CDR3: TGTGCCTGGACCCGGGGGAAACAGGGGGGAAAGGGCTACGAGCAGTACTTC.

The count of this clone is one. The V call is TRBV14, the J call TRBJ1-3, with unresolved D. The length of the CDR3 is 17 residues. Trimming took off 6 bases at V and 2 bases at J, with 20 bases between the two ends. Germline V gives CDR1 SGHDN, CDR2 FVKESK. The DNA for the CDR3 is TGTGCCAGCAGGAACGACTGGGGAACCGGGACTGGAAACACCATATATTTT. Encoded protein: CASRNDWGTGTGNTIYF.

The chain links TRBV6-5 to TRBJ2-3; maybe TRBD1 (5 bases). Looked up from germline, CDR1 is MNHEY and CDR2 is SVGAGI. Trimming shortened V by 3 bases and J by 1 base, and 14 bases separated the two germline ends. The CDR3 spans 16 residues. CDR3 protein: CASSYQGSIGTDTQYF. Here the CDR3 DNA reads TGTGCCAGCAGTTATCAGGGAAGTATAGGCACAGATACGCAGTATTTT.